This TCR beta chain derives from a study of blood T cells in healthy people across ages. Study-level findings and limits: Aged donors had fewer naive CD4+ cells and lower diversity than long-lived donors.

Trimming pared 3 bases from V and 4 bases from J, leaving 13 bases between. The CDR3 covers 15 residues. CDR1 is SGHTA, CDR2 FQGNSA, per germline. On this clonotype: The antigen is not known.

Combining a sample-barcoded 5' primer with a J-beta primer mix, a second PCR ran for roughly 7 to 12 cycles. One entry per CDR3 protein, called by TCRdb with MiXCR from the 5' RACE reads. The sample has 800,000 to 900,000 distinct CDR3 sequences, approximately 67% seen once; the top ten hold around a quarter. The sample consisted of blood. The TCR was taken from a man aged 25-40 years in good health. The chain couples TRBV7-2 to TRBJ1-5; D perhaps matches TRBD1 (6 bases). In DNA, the CDR3 is TGTGCCAGCAGCTTCGGAACAGGACAGAATCAGCCCCAGCATTTT. It yields the protein CASSFGTGQNQPQHF.